This T cell receptor (beta chain) derives from a study of long-term antiretroviral therapy in people with HIV. The authors ran the immunoSEQ assay, v3.0, at survey level. Samples were sequenced targeting about 40,000-50,000 T-cell genomes each. Profiled with immunoSEQ multiplex PCR; TCRdb holds only in-frame clones, not every one. The sample lists about 24,000 clones, around 84% seen once, with about 4.5% in the top ten. The CDR3 has 12 amino acids. Germline CDR1 SGHAT, CDR2 FQNNGV. Trimming shortened V by 1 base and J by 8 bases, and 8 bases separated the two germline ends. The sequence was collected from a man aged 25-45 years with HIV. The starting material was unsorted PBMCs, obtained about 6.1 years after starting antiretroviral therapy. V and J are TRBV11-2 and TRBJ1-1; D perhaps matches TRBD1 (5 bases). CDR3 bases: TGTGCCAGCAGCTTAGGGGGACCCGAAGCTTTCTTT. As protein: CASSLGGPEAFF.